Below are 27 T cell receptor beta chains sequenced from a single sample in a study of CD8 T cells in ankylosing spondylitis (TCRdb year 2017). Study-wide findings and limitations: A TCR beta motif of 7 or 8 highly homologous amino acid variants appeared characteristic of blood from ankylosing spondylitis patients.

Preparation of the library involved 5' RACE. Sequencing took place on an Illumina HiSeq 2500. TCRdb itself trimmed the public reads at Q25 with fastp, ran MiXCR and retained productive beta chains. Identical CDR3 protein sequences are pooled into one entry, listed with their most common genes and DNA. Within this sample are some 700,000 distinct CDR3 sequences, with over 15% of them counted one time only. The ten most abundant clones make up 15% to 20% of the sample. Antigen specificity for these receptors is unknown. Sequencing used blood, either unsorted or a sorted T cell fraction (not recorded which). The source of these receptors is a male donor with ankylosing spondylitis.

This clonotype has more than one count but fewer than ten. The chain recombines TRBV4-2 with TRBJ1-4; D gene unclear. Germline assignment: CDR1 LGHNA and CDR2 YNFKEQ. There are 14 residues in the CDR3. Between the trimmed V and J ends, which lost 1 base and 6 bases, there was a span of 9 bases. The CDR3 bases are TGTGCCAGCAGCCAAGGAAATCAGCATGAAAAACTGTTTTTT. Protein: CASSQGNQHEKLFF.

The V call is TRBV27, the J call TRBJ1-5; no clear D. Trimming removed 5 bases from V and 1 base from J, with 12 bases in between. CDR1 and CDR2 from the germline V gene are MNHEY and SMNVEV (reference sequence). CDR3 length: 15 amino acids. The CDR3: CASSPSVTSNQPQHF. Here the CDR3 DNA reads TGTGCCAGCAGTCCCTCAGTCACCAGCAATCAGCCCCAGCATTTT.

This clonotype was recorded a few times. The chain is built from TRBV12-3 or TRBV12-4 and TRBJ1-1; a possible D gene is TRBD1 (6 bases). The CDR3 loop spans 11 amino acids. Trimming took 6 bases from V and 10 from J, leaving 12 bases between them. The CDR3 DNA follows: TGTGCCAGCAGAAGAGCAGGGGTAGCTTTCTTT. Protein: CASRRAGVAFF.

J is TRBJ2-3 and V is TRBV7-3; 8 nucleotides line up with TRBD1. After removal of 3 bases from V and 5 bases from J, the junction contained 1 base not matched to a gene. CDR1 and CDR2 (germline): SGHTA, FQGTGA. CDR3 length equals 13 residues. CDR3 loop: CASSLDRVDTQYF. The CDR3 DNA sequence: TGTGCCAGCAGCTTGGACAGGGTAGATACGCAGTATTTT.

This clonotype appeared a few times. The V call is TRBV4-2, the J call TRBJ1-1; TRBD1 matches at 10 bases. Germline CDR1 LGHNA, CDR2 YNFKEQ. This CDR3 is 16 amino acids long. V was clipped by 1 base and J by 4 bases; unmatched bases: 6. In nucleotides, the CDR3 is TGTGCCAGCAGCCAAGTGGGGACAGGGGCGGCCACTGAAGCTTTCTTT. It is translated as CASSQVGTGAATEAFF.

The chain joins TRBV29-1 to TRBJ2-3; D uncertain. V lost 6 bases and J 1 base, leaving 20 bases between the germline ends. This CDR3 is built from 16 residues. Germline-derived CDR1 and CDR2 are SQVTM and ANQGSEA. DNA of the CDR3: TGCAGCGTGGGGTGGTTCCAGGACCCCCGCACAGATACGCAGTATTTT. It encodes CSVGWFQDPRTDTQYF.

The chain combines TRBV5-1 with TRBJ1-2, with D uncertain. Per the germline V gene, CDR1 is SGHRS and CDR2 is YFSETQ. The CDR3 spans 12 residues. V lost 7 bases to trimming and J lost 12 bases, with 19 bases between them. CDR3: CASGPPDMENTF. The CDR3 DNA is TGCGCCAGCGGCCCCCCCGATATGGAAAACACCTTC.

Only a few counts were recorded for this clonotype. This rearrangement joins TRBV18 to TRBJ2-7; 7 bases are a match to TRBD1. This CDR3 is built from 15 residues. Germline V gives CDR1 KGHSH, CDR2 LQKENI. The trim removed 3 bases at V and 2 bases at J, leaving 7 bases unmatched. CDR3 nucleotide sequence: TGTGCCAGCTCACCTACGGGACAGACCGCCTACGAGCAGTACTTC. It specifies CASSPTGQTAYEQYF.

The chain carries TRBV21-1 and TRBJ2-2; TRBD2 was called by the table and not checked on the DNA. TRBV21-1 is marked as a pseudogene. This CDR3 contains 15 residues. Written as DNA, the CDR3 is TGTGCCAGCAAGGGCAGGAACCAGAACACCGGGGAGCTGTTTTTT. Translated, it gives CASKGRNQNTGELFF.

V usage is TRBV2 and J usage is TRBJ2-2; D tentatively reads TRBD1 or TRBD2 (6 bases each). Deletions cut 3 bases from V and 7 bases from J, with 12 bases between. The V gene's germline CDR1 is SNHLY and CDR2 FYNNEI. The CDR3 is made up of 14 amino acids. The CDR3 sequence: CASSDEGGLGELFF. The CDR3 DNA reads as TGTGCCAGCAGTGATGAGGGGGGCCTCGGGGAGCTGTTTTTT.

The CDR3 DNA follows: TGTGCCATCTGTTTAGGGGGACAGCCTGGACCAAACTATGGCTACACCTTC. The encoded protein is CAICLGGQPGPNYGYTF. The chain employs TRBV12-3 or TRBV12-4 and TRBJ1-2; 7 bases map to TRBD1. J gave up 2 bases and V 10 bases, and 19 bases lay outside the gene matches. The CDR3 runs to 17 residues.

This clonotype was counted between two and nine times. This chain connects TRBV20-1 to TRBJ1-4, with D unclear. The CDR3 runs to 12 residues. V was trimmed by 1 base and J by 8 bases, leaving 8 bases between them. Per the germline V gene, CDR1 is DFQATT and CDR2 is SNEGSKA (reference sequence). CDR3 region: CSARARQEKLFF. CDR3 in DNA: TGCAGTGCTAGAGCCCGTCAGGAAAAACTGTTTTTT.

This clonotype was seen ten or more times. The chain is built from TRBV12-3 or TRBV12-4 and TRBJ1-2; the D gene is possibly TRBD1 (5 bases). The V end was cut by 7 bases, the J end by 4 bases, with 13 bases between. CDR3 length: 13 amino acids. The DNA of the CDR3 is TGTGCCAGCAAAAACAGGCGTTCCTATGGCTACACCTTC. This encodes CASKNRRSYGYTF.

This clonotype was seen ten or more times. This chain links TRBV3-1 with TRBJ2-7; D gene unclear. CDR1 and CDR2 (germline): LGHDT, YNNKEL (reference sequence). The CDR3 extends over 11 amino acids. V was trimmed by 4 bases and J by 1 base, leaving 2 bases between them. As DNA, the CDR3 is TGTGCCAGCAGCCGATCCTACGAGCAGTACTTC. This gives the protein CASSRSYEQYF.

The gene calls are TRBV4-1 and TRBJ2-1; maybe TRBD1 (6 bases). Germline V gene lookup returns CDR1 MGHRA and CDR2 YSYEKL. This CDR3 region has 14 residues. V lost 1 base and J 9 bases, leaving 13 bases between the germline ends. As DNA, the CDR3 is TGCGCCAGCAGCCAAGGGGCAGGGGATACTGAGCAGTTCTTC. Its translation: CASSQGAGDTEQFF.

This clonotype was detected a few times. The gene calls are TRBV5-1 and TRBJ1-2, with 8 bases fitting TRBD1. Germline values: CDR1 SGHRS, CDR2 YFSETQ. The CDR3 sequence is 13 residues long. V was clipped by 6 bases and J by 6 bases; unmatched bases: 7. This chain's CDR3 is CASTLTGVDGYTF. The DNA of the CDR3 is TGCGCCAGCACCCTGACAGGGGTTGATGGCTACACCTTC.

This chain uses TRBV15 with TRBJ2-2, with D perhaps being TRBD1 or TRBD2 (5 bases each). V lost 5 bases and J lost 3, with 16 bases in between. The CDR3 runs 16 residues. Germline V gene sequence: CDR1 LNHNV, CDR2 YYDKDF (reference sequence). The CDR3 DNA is TGTGCCACCAGCGCCCCGTCGGGGCAGGACACCGGGGAGCTGTTTTTT. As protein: CATSAPSGQDTGELFF.

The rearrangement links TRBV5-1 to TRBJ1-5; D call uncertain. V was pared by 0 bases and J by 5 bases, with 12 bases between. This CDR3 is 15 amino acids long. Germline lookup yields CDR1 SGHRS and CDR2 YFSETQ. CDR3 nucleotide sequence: TGCGCCAGCAGCTTGGTCGTTCTCGGGGATCAGCCCCAGCATTTT. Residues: CASSLVVLGDQPQHF.

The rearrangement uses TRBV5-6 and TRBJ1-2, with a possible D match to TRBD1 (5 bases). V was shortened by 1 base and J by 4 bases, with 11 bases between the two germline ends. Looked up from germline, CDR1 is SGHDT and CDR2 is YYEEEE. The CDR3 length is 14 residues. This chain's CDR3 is CASSLPGGGYGYTF. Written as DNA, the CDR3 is TGTGCCAGCAGCTTGCCCGGGGGGGGCTATGGCTACACCTTC.

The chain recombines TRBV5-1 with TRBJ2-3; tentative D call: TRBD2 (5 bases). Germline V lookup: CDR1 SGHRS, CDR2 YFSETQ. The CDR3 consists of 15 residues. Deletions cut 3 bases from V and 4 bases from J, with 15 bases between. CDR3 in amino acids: CASSSGSTKSDTQYF. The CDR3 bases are TGCGCCAGCAGCTCGGGGTCAACTAAATCAGATACGCAGTATTTT.

This CDR3 is CAIRGTGMEGYTF. The CDR3 DNA is TGTGCCATCAGGGGGACAGGGATGGAGGGCTACACCTTC. This chain joins TRBV10-3 and TRBJ1-2, with 9 bases that match TRBD1. This CDR3 has 13 residues. From germline, CDR1 is ENHRY and CDR2 SYGVKD. J lost 8 bases, V lost 6 bases, and 7 bases had no gene match.

The CDR3 reads CASSLPAGTEAFF. The CDR3, as DNA: TGTGCCAGCAGCTTGCCCGCGGGCACTGAAGCTTTCTTT. The chain combines TRBV7-9 with TRBJ1-1; D call uncertain. The CDR3 runs to 13 residues. Germline V CDR1 and CDR2: SEHNR, FQNEAQ (reference sequence). Trimming removed 3 bases from V and 4 bases from J, with 9 bases in between.

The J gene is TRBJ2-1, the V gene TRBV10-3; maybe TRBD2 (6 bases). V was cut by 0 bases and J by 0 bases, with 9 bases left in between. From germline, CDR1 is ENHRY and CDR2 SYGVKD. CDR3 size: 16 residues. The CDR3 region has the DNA TGTGCCATCAGTGAGTCGGGCGGGACCTCCTACAATGAGCAGTTCTTC. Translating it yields CAISESGGTSYNEQFF.

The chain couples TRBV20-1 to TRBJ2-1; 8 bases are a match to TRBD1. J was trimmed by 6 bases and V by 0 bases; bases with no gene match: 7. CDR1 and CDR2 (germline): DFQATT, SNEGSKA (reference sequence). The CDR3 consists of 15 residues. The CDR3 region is CSARDVGTGLNEQFF. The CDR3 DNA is TGCAGTGCTAGAGATGTGGGGACAGGCCTCAATGAGCAGTTCTTC.

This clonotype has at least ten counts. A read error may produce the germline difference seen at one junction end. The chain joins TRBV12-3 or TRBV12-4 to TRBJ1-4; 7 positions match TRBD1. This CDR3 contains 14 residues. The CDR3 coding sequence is TGCGCCAGCAGCCTAGGGACAGTGAATGAAAAACTGTTTTTT. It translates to CASSLGTVNEKLFF.

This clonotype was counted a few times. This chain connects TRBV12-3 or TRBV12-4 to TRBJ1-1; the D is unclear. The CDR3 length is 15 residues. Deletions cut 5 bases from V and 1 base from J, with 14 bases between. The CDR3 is CASSTNQARNTEAFF. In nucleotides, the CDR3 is TGTGCCAGCAGTACGAACCAAGCCCGGAACACTGAAGCTTTCTTT.

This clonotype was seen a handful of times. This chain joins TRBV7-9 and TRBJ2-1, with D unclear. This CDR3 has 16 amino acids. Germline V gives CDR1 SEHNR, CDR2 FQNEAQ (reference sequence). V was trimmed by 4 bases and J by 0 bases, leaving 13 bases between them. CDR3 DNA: TGTGCCAGCAGCTCCACAAAGACAAGCTCCTACAATGAGCAGTTCTTC. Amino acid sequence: CASSSTKTSSYNEQFF. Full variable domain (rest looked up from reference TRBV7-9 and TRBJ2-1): DTGVSQNPRHKITKRGQNVTFRCDPISEHNRLYWYRQTLGQGPEFLTYFQNEAQLEKSRLLSDRFSAERPKGSFSTLEIQRTEQGDSAMYLCASSSTKTSSYNEQFFGPGTRLTVL.